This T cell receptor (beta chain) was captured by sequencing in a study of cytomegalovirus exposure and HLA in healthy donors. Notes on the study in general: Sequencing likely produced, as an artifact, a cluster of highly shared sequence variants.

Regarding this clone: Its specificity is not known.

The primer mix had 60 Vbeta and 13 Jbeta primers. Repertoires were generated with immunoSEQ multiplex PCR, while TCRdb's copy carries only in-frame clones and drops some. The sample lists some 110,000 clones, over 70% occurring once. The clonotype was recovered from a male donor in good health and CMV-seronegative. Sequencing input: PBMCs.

This CDR3 is CASSYSVGQNQPQHF. Here the CDR3 DNA reads TGTGCCAGCAGTTACTCGGTGGGACAAAATCAGCCCCAGCATTTT. The chain recombines TRBV6-6 with TRBJ1-5, with a tentative D call TRBD1 (6 bases). Trimming pared 0 bases from V and 4 bases from J, leaving 10 bases between. CDR1 is MNHNY and CDR2 is SVGAGI in the germline V gene (reference sequence). There are 15 residues in the CDR3.